A selection of T cell receptor beta chains follows, all from one sample in a study of OX40 agonist ivuxolimab in advanced cancers. TCRdb's table, derived via immunoSEQ multiplex PCR, lists solely in-frame clones and lacks some. This table has about 60,000 clones, approximately 90% appearing once. The sample consisted of CD4+ or CD8+ T cells sorted from blood, taken in a trial of the OX40 agonist ivuxolimab. The receptor source for this set is an adult with an advanced solid tumor such as melanoma, head and neck, liver or kidney cancer. CDR3s include the opening cysteine and the closing phenylalanine or tryptophan. The order of the fields is J gene, D gene, V gene, clone size, CDR3 protein, CDR3 DNA. D genes are given only for firm matches. The size entry is marked missing in some rows and otherwise reads once, few, many or a size class.

TRBJ1-4,NA,TRBV28,once,CASKETTNEKLFF,TGTGCTTCTAAGGAGACAACTAATGAAAAACTGTTTTTT
TRBJ2-5,NA,TRBV28,NA,CASSWDEETQYF,TGTGCCAGCAGTTGGGACGAAGAGACCCAGTACTTC
TRBJ2-1,TRBD2,TRBV6-1,NA,CASREGGPNNEQFF,TGTGCCAGCAGGGAGGGAGGGCCAAACAATGAGCAGTTCTTC
TRBJ1-4,NA,TRBV6-1,NA,CASRFLLELFF,TGTGCCAGCAGGTTTTTGTTGGAACTGTTTTTT
TRBJ2-2,TRBD2,TRBV27,NA,CARGLAGHRGAVF,TGTGCCAGGGGACTAGCGGGACACCGGGGAGCTGTTTTT
TRBJ2-7,NA,TRBV21-1,few,CASNQRRKDYEQYF,TGTGCCAGCAACCAAAGGAGAAAAGACTACGAGCAGTACTTC
TRBJ1-2,NA,TRBV19,NA,CASTQQRSAGSGYTF,TGTGCCAGTACCCAACAGCGATCGGCGGGCTCTGGCTACACCTTC
TRBJ2-3,NA,TRBV10-1,NA,CASSESGRTDTQYF,TGCGCCAGCAGTGAAAGTGGGAGGACAGATACGCAGTATTTT
TRBJ2-7,TRBD1,TRBV6-5,NA,CASSVGTDFEQYF,TGTGCCAGCAGCGTAGGGACAGACTTTGAGCAGTACTTC
TRBJ2-1,NA,TRBV28,NA,CASRPGGEAYNEQFF,TGTGCCAGCAGGCCCGGAGGGGAAGCCTACAATGAGCAGTTCTTC
TRBJ1-4,TRBD1,TRBV28,NA,CASSRNRDRAEKLFF,TGTGCCAGCAGTCGAAACCGGGACAGGGCTGAAAAACTGTTTTTT
TRBJ2-2,NA,TRBV7-3,NA,CASSSTGELFF,TGTGCCAGCAGTTCAACCGGGGAGCTGTTTTTT
TRBJ2-5,NA,TRBV6-1,NA,CASSEGILETQYF,TGTGCCAGCAGTGAAGGAATATTGGAGACCCAGTACTTC
TRBJ2-1,NA,TRBV19,NA,CASTPIGGSYNEQFF,TGTGCCAGTACCCCCATCGGAGGCTCCTACAATGAGCAGTTCTTC
TRBJ2-7,NA,TRBV2,NA,CASSSYYEQYF,TGTGCCAGCAGCTCATACTACGAGCAGTACTTC
TRBJ1-1,TRBD1,TRBV7-8,NA,CASSYSGGTTEAFF,TGTGCCAGCAGCTACTCAGGGGGAACCACTGAAGCTTTCTTT
TRBJ2-6,NA,TRBV5-4,NA,CASSGRGPNSGANVLTF,TGTGCCAGCAGCGGTCGAGGGCCCAACTCTGGGGCCAACGTCCTGACTTTC
TRBJ1-2,NA,TRBV5-5,NA,CASSLGAGTNYGYTF,TGTGCCAGCAGCTTGGGAGCCGGAACTAACTATGGCTACACCTTC
TRBJ1-3,NA,TRBV27,NA,CASSPGGGNTIYF,TGTGCCAGCAGTCCGGGGGGGGGAAACACCATATATTTT
TRBJ2-1,NA,TRBV11-2,few,CASSLDRRGNEQFF,TGTGCCAGCAGCTTAGATCGGAGGGGCAATGAGCAGTTCTTC
TRBJ2-7,NA,TRBV5-1,NA,CASSLGGGLSYEQYF,TGCGCCAGCAGCTTGGGTGGGGGACTCTCCTACGAGCAGTACTTC
TRBJ1-1,TRBD1,TRBV9,NA,CASSLGQGNTEAFF,TGTGCCAGCAGCCTGGGACAGGGTAACACTGAAGCTTTCTTT
TRBJ2-1,TRBD2,TRBV28,NA,CASSLAGGPEEQFF,TGTGCCAGCAGTTTAGCGGGAGGGCCTGAGGAGCAGTTCTTC
TRBJ2-5,TRBD2,TRBV10-1,NA,CASSVSGGETQYF,TGCGCCAGCAGTGTTAGCGGGGGAGAGACCCAGTACTTC
TRBJ1-1,NA,TRBV9,NA,CASSVEPNTEAFF,TGTGCCAGCAGCGTAGAACCGAACACTGAAGCTTTCTTT
TRBJ2-6,NA,TRBV7-2,NA,CASSFGLRVRSGANVLTF,TGTGCCAGCAGCTTTGGGTTACGGGTTCGGTCTGGGGCCAACGTCCTGACTTTC
TRBJ2-1,TRBD2,TRBV29-1,NA,CSVTRGLAGGNEQFF,TGCAGCGTTACTAGGGGACTAGCGGGAGGCAATGAGCAGTTCTTC
TRBJ2-2,NA,TRBV6-5,once,CASSYLGAHTGELFF,TGTGCCAGCAGTTACCTGGGAGCGCACACCGGGGAGCTGTTTTTT
TRBJ1-1,NA,TRBV6-5,NA,CASSPSWGMNTEAFF,TGTGCCAGCAGCCCCTCCTGGGGTATGAACACTGAAGCTTTCTTT
TRBJ2-1,TRBD2,TRBV28,NA,CASSLSGTFFKEQFF,TGTGCCAGCAGTTTGAGCGGGACTTTCTTTAAGGAGCAGTTCTTC
TRBJ2-2,NA,TRBV28,few,CASSLYGVKRELFF,TGTGCCAGCAGTTTATACGGGGTAAAGAGGGAGCTGTTTTTT
TRBJ1-2,NA,TRBV9,NA,CASMLRGGPYGYTF,TGTGCCAGCATGTTAAGGGGGGGGCCCTATGGCTACACCTTC
TRBJ1-2,NA,TRBV28,NA,CASSLRWDGYTF,TGTGCCAGCAGTTTACGGTGGGATGGCTACACCTTC
TRBJ1-3,NA,TRBV4-1,few,CASSQGLLRRSSGNTIYF,TGCGCCAGCAGCCAAGGGCTGTTGCGGAGGAGCTCTGGAAACACCATATATTTT
TRBJ1-2,TRBD1,TRBV28,few,CASSSSTGVYGYTF,TGTGCCAGCAGTTCCAGTACAGGGGTCTATGGCTACACCTTC
TRBJ1-5,TRBD1,TRBV15,NA,CATGTGNQPQHF,TGTGCCACCGGGACAGGCAATCAGCCCCAGCATTTT
TRBJ2-5,NA,TRBV7-3,NA,CASSSAGRETQYF,TGTGCCAGCAGCTCCGCGGGGAGAGAGACCCAGTACTTC
TRBJ2-7,TRBD2,TRBV19,NA,CASLQREGRYEQYF,TGTGCCAGTCTACAGCGGGAGGGCCGGTACGAGCAGTACTTC
TRBJ2-5,NA,TRBV6-6,NA,CASSYTGEQTQYF,TGTGCCAGCAGTTACACCGGGGAACAGACCCAGTACTTC
TRBJ1-4,TRBD1,TRBV4-1,NA,CASSPGQGGVGTNEKLFF,TGCGCCAGCAGCCCGGGACAGGGGGGAGTCGGGACTAATGAAAAACTGTTTTTT